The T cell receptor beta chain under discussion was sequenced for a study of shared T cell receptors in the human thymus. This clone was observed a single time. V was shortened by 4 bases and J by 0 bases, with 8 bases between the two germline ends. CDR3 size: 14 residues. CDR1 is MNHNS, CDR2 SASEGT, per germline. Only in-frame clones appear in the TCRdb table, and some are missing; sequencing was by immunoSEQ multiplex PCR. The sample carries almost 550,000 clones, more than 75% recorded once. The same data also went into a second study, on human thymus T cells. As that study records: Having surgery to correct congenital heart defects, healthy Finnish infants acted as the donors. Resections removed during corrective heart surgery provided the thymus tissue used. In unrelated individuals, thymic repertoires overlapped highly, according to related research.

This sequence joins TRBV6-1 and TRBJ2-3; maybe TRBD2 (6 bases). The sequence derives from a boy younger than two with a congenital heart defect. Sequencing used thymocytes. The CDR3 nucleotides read TGTGCCAGCAGTGTTACTAGCAGCACAGATACGCAGTATTTT. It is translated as CASSVTSSTDTQYF.